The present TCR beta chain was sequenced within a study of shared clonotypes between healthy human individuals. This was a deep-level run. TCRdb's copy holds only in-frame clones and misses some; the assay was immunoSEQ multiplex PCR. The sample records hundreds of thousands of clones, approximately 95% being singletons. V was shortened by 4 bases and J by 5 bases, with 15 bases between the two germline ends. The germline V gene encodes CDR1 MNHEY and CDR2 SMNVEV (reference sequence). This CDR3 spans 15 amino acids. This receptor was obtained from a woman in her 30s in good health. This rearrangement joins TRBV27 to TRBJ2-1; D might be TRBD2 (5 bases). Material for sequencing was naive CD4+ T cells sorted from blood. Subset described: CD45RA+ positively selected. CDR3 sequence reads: CASSWVGGPNNEQFF. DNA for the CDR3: TGTGCCAGCAGTTGGGTGGGCGGGCCAAACAATGAGCAGTTCTTC.